This T cell receptor (beta chain) comes out of a study of blood T cell repertoires in COVID-19. Study in general: The origin of the acute and convalescent COVID-19 samples was the United States, Italy and Spain.

The CDR3 is 14 amino acids. Trimming pared 11 bases from V and 2 bases from J, leaving 18 bases between. Germline CDR1 is LNHDA and CDR2 is SQIVND (reference sequence). Assay used: immunoSEQ multiplex PCR; TCRdb lists only in-frame clones, some missing. The repertoire holds 60,000 to 85,000 clones, roughly 84% seen once, with around 9.9% in the top ten. The chain recombines TRBV19 with TRBJ1-2; TRBD1 might be the D (5 bases). This TCR came from a man between 60 and 75 years old with COVID-19, enrolled during active disease. The sequenced material came from peripheral blood. The CDR3 coding sequence is TGTGCCTCCCGGAGGGTAGGGGCCAACTATGGCTACACCTTC. This codes for CASRRVGANYGYTF.